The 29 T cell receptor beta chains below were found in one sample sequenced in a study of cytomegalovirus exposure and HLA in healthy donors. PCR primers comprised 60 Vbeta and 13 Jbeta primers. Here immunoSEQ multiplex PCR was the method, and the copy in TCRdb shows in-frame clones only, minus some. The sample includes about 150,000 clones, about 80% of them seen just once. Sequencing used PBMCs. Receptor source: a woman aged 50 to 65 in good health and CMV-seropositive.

CDR3: CAFSAGGLSQYF. CDR3 DNA: TGTGCCTTCTCGGCGGGGGGCCTCTCCCAGTATTTT. The chain is built from TRBV30 and TRBJ2-3; 8 nucleotides align to TRBD2. The CDR3 covers 12 residues. In germline, CDR1 is GTSNPN, CDR2 SVGIG (reference sequence). After removal of 7 bases from V and 12 bases from J, the junction contained 12 bases not matched to a gene. The full variable domain, completed using reference TRBV30 and TRBJ2-3, is SQTIHQWPATLVQPVGSPLSLECTVEGTSNPNLYWYRQAAGRGLQLLFYSVGIGQISSEVPQNLSASRPQDRQFILSSKKLLLSDSGFYLCAFSAGGLSQYFGPGTRLTVL.

The CDR3 protein is CASSRGIGTDTQYF. The CDR3 DNA reads as TGTGCCAGCAGCCGGGGAATCGGCACAGATACGCAGTATTTT. The V call is TRBV13, the J call TRBJ2-3, with D possibly TRBD2 on 5 matching bases. Germline values: CDR1 PRHDT, CDR2 FYEKMQ (reference sequence). The V end was cut by 5 bases, the J end by 1 base, with 10 bases between. The length of the CDR3 is 14 residues.

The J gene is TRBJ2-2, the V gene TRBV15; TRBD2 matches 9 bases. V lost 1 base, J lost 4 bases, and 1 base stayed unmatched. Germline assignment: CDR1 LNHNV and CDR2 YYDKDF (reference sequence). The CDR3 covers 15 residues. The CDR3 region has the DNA TGTGCCACCAGCAGAGGCGGGGGGGCCACCGGGGAGCTGTTTTTT. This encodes CATSRGGGATGELFF.

CDR3 residues: CASRADQYNSPLHF. The CDR3, as DNA: TGTGCCAGCAGGGCAGATCAGTATAATTCACCCCTCCACTTT. J is TRBJ1-6 and V is TRBV6-5; no clear D gene. From germline, CDR1 is MNHEY and CDR2 SVGAGI. Trimming took 6 bases from V and 4 from J, leaving 10 bases between them. This CDR3 spans 14 amino acids.

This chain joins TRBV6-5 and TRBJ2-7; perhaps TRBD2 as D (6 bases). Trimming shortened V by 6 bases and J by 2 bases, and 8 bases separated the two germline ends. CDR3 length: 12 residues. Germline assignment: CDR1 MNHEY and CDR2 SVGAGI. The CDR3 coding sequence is TGTGCCAGCAGGGGGGGACCCTACGAGCAGTACTTC. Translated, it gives CASRGGPYEQYF.

The CDR3 is CASSVQGSGELFF. The DNA for the CDR3 is TGCGCCAGCAGCGTCCAGGGGTCCGGGGAGCTGTTTTTT. This rearrangement joins TRBV5-1 to TRBJ2-2; D perhaps matches TRBD1 (6 bases). The ends were cut back, 4 bases at V and 6 bases at J, with 10 bases in the middle. This CDR3 contains 13 residues. In germline, CDR1 is SGHRS, CDR2 YFSETQ.

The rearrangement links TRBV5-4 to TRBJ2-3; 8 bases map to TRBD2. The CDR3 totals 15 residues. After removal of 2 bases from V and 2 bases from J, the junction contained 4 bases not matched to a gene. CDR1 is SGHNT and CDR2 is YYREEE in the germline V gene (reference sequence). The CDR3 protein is CASSLAGALTDTQYF. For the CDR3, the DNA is TGTGCCAGCAGCTTAGCGGGGGCGCTCACAGATACGCAGTATTTT.

CDR3 sequence (DNA): TGTGCCAGCAGGCAGGGTGGCTCCTACGAGCAGTACTTC. It is translated as CASRQGGSYEQYF. This sequence joins TRBV6-5 and TRBJ2-7; a weak D match, TRBD1 (5 bases). Germline-derived CDR1 and CDR2 are MNHEY and SVGAGI. Trimming pared 6 bases from V and 0 bases from J, leaving 9 bases between. The CDR3 covers 13 residues.

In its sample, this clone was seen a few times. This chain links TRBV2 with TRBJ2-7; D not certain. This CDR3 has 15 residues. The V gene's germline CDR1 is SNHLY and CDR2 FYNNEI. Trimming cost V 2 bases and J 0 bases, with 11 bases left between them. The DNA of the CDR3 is TGTGCCAGCAGTGAAACCCATAGCATCTCCTACGAGCAGTACTTC. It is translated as CASSETHSISYEQYF.

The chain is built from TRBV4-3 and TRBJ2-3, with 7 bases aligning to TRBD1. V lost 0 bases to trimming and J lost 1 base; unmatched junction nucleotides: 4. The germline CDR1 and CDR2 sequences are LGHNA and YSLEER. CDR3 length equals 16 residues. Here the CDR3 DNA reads TGCGCCAGCAGCCAAGAAAGAAGGGGGCGCACAGATACGCAGTATTTT. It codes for CASSQERRGRTDTQYF.

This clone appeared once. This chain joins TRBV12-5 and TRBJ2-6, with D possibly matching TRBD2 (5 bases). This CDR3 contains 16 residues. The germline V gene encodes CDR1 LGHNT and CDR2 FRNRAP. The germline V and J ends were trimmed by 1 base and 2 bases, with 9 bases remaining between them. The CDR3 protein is CASGLAEGAGANVLTF. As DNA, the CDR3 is TGTGCTAGTGGTTTGGCCGAGGGTGCTGGGGCCAACGTCCTGACTTTC.

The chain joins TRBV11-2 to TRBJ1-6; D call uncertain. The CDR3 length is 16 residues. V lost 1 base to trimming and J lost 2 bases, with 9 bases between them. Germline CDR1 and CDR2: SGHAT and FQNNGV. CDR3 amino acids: CASSLAVAAYNSPLHF. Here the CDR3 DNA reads TGTGCCAGCAGCTTAGCCGTGGCTGCCTATAATTCACCCCTCCACTTT.

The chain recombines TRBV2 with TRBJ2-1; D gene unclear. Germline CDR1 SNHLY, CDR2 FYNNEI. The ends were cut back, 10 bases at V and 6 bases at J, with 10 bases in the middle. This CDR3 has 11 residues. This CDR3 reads CATEALNEQFF. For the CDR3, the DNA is TGTGCCACCGAGGCCCTCAATGAGCAGTTCTTC.

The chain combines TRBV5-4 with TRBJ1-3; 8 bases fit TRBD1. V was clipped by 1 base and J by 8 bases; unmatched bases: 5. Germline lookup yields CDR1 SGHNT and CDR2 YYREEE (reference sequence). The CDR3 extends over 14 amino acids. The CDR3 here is CASSLRTGTDTIYF. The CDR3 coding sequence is TGTGCCAGCAGCTTGAGGACAGGGACGGACACCATATATTTT.

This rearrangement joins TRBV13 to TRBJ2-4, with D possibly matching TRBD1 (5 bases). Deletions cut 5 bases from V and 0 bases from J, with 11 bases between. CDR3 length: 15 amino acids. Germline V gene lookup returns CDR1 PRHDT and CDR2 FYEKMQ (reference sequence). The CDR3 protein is CASSAEGVAKNIQYF. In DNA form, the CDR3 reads TGTGCCAGCAGCGCGGAAGGGGTAGCCAAAAACATTCAGTACTTC.

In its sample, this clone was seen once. This chain's CDR3 is CASSLETGGAGYTF. CDR3 nucleotides: TGTGCCAGCAGCTTAGAAACAGGGGGAGCTGGCTACACCTTC. This chain uses TRBV7-9 with TRBJ1-2; TRBD1 agrees at 8 bases. The CDR3 consists of 14 residues. Germline CDR1 reads SEHNR; CDR2 reads FQNEAQ (reference sequence). The junction had 5 bases not matched to a gene; V was cut back by 1 base and J by 7 bases.

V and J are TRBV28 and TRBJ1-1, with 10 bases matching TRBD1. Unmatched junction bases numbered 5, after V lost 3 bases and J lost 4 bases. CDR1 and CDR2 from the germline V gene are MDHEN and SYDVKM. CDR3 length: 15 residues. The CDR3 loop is CASSLTGGGGTEAFF. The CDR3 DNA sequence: TGTGCCAGCAGTTTGACAGGGGGCGGGGGCACTGAAGCTTTCTTT.

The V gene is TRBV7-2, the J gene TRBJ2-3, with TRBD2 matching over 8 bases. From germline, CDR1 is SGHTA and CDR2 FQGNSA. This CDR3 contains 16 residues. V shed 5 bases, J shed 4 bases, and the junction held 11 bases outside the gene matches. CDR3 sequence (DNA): TGTGCCAGCAGCCCCCTCGGGACTAGTAGCGCAGATACGCAGTATTTT. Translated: CASSPLGTSSADTQYF.

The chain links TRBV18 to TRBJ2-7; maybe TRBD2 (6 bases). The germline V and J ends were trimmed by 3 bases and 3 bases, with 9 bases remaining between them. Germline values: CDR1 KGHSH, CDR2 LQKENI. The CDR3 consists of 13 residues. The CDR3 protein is CASSPLEGYEQYF. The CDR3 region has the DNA TGTGCCAGCTCACCCCTGGAGGGCTACGAGCAGTACTTC.

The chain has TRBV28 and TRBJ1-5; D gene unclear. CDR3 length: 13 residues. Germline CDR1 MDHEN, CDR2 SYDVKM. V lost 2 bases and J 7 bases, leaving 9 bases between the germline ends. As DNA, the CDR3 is TGTGCCAGCAGTTTACTGGGAGCCCAGCCCCAGCATTTT. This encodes CASSLLGAQPQHF.

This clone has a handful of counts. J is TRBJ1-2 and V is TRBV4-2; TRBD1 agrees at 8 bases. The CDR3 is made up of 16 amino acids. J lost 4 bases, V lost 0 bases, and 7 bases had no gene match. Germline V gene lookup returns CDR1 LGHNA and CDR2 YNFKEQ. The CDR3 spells CASSQDGTGGSYGYTF. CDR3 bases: TGTGCCAGCAGCCAAGATGGTACAGGGGGAAGCTATGGCTACACCTTC.

CDR3 in amino acids: CASSHRGGTDTQYF. CDR3 DNA: TGTGCCAGCAGCCACAGGGGGGGCACAGATACGCAGTATTTT. The chain joins TRBV5-5 to TRBJ2-3; 8 bases are shared with TRBD1. This CDR3 is built from 14 residues. CDR1 and CDR2 from the germline V gene are SGHKS and YYEKEE (reference sequence). Trimming at V came to 4 bases and at J to 1 base, leaving 2 bases not matched to a gene.

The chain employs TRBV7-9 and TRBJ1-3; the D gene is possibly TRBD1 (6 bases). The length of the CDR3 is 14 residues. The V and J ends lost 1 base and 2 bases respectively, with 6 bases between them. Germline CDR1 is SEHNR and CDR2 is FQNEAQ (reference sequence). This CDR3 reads CASSLGDTGNTIYF. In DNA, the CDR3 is TGTGCCAGCAGCTTAGGGGACACTGGAAACACCATATATTTT.

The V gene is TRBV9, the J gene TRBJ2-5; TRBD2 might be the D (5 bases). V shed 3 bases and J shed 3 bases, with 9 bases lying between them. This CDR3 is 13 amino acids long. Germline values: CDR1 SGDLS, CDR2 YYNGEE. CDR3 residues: CASSGTSEETQYF. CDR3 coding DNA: TGTGCCAGCAGCGGAACTAGTGAAGAGACCCAGTACTTC.

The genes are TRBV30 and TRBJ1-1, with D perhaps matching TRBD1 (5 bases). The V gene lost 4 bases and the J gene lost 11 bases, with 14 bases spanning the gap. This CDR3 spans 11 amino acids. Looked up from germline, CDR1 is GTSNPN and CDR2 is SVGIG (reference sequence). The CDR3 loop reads CAWTSGGKAFF. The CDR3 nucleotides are TGTGCCTGGACCTCGGGGGGGAAGGCTTTCTTT.

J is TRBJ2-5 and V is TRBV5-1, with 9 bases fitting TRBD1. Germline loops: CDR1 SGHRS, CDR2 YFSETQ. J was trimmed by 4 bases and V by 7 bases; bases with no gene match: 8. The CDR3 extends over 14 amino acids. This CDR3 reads CASVRDRDSETQYF. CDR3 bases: TGCGCCAGCGTCCGGGACAGGGATTCAGAGACCCAGTACTTC.

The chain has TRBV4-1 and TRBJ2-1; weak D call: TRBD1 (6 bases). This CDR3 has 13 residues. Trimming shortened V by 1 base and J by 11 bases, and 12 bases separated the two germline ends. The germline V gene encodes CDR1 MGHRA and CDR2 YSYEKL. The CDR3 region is CASSQGDGDKQFF. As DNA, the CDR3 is TGCGCCAGCAGCCAAGGAGACGGGGACAAGCAGTTCTTC.

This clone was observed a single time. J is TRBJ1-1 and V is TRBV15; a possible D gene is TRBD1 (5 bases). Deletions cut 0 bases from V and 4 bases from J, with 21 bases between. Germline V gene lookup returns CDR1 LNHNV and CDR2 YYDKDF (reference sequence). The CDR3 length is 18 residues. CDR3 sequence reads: CATSRDWSWVQGGTEAFF. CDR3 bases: TGTGCCACCAGCAGAGATTGGAGTTGGGTCCAGGGAGGCACTGAAGCTTTCTTT.

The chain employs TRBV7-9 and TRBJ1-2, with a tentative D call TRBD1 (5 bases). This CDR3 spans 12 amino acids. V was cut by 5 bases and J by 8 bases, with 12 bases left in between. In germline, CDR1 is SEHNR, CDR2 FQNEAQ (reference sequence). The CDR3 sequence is CASSLTQGGYTF. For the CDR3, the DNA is TGTGCCAGCAGCCTAACTCAGGGAGGCTACACCTTC.